The 29 T cell receptor beta chains given below trace back to one sample, sequenced in a study of T cell responses to AZD1222 COVID-19 vaccine. TCRdb keeps only in-frame clones here, not all; method: immunoSEQ multiplex PCR. The table lists tens of thousands of clones, approximately 81% of them singletons. Specimen: peripheral blood, collected on day 0 of AZD1222 vaccination. Receptors originate from an adult in good health.

The gene calls are TRBV18 and TRBJ1-6; D is ambiguous. V gave up 5 bases and J gave up 6 bases, with 5 bases separating them. CDR1 and CDR2 from the germline V gene are KGHSH and LQKENI. This CDR3 is 12 amino acids long. This CDR3 is CASSTGNSPLHF. The CDR3 DNA follows: TGTGCCAGCTCAACTGGTAATTCACCCCTCCACTTT. The full variable domain, in which reference TRBV18 and TRBJ1-6 provide the parts outside the CDR3, is NAGVMQNPRHLVRRRGQEARLRCSPMKGHSHVYWYRQLPEEGLKFMVYLQKENIIDESGMPKERFSAEFPKEGPSILRIQQVVRGDSAAYFCASSTGNSPLHFGNGTRLTVT.

This rearrangement joins TRBV7-6 to TRBJ2-5; 10 bases are a match to TRBD2. CDR3 size: 17 residues. Germline V gives CDR1 SGHVS, CDR2 FNYEAQ. J lost 7 bases, V lost 1 base, and 12 bases had no gene match. The CDR3, as DNA: TGTGCCAGCAGCTTAGGTCCTCTTAGCGGGGGGCCGGGGACCCAGTACTTC. Amino acids: CASSLGPLSGGPGTQYF.

This clone showed up just a few times. Here the CDR3 reads CAISESGTMNTEAFF. CDR3 nucleotides: TGTGCCATCAGTGAGTCCGGGACCATGAACACTGAAGCTTTCTTT. The V call is TRBV10-3, the J call TRBJ1-1, with D possibly TRBD1 on 5 matching bases. Germline V gene data show CDR1 as ENHRY and CDR2 as SYGVKD. The CDR3 contains 15 residues. V shed 0 bases and J shed 0 bases, with 8 bases lying between them.

The chain joins TRBV4-2 to TRBJ2-5, with D perhaps TRBD1 (5 bases). V was trimmed by 5 bases and J by 0 bases, leaving 16 bases between them. The CDR3 sequence is 16 residues long. Germline loops: CDR1 LGHNA, CDR2 YNFKEQ. The CDR3 DNA sequence: TGTGCCAGCAGCATTGGGGCGGCCCTTCACCAAGAGACCCAGTACTTC. It codes for CASSIGAALHQETQYF.

The chain couples TRBV5-1 to TRBJ1-2, with D uncertain. This CDR3 region has 16 residues. Germline CDR1 and CDR2: SGHRS and YFSETQ. V was cut by 2 bases and J by 1 base, with 15 bases left in between. The CDR3 nucleotides read TGCGCCAGCAGCTTTGGCAGACTCACTTATAACTATGGCTACACCTTC. This gives the protein CASSFGRLTYNYGYTF. The variable domain in full, with the rest retrieved from reference TRBV5-1 and TRBJ1-2, is KAGVTQTPRYLIKTRGQQVTLSCSPISGHRSVSWYQQTPGQGLQFLFEYFSETQRNKGNFPGRFSGRQFSNSRSEMNVSTLELGDSALYLCASSFGRLTYNYGYTFGSGTRLTVV.

The chain uses TRBV12-5 and TRBJ2-7, with TRBD2 as a possible D gene (5 bases). Germline loops: CDR1 LGHNT, CDR2 FRNRAP. The V end lost 0 bases, the J end lost 9 bases, and 12 bases lay between the germline ends. This CDR3 comprises 13 residues. CDR3 in DNA: TGTGCTAGTGGTTTGGTTGTAGAGGGTGGGCAGTACTTC. Translated, it gives CASGLVVEGGQYF. The whole variable domain, filled in from reference TRBV12-5 and TRBJ2-7, reads DARVTQTPRHKVTEMGQEVTMRCQPILGHNTVFWYRQTMMQGLELLAYFRNRAPLDDSGMPKDRFSAEMPDATLATLKIQPSEPRDSAVYFCASGLVVEGGQYFGPGTRLTVT.

The chain carries TRBV10-2 and TRBJ2-3; 10 nucleotides align to TRBD1. Germline CDR1 WSHSY, CDR2 SAAADI. This CDR3 has 14 amino acids. The V and J ends lost 7 bases and 7 bases, in that order; junction bases with no gene match: 8. CDR3 loop: CASISGTGANTQYF. CDR3 bases: TGCGCCAGCATCTCCGGGACAGGGGCTAATACGCAGTATTTT.

This clone was counted a single time. The genes are TRBV4-2 and TRBJ2-1; unclear D gene. The CDR3 is 14 residues long. V was clipped by 4 bases and J by 3 bases, with 10 bases between them. Germline values: CDR1 LGHNA, CDR2 YNFKEQ. CDR3 sequence reads: CASSPQEGYNEQFF. DNA for the CDR3: TGTGCCAGCAGCCCCCAGGAAGGCTACAATGAGCAGTTCTTC.

The chain uses TRBV27 and TRBJ2-2; D might be TRBD2 (6 bases). The ends were cut back, 8 bases at V and 2 bases at J, with 21 bases in the middle. The CDR3 sequence is 17 residues long. The germline V gene has CDR1 MNHEY and CDR2 SMNVEV (reference sequence). CDR3 in DNA: TGTGCCAGCCGATACCGTCCGACGGGACTTAACACCGGGGAGCTGTTTTTT. Translation: CASRYRPTGLNTGELFF.

The chain recombines TRBV10-3 with TRBJ2-5; 12 bases fit TRBD1. V shed 3 bases, J shed 4 bases, and the junction held 15 bases outside the gene matches. The CDR3 loop spans 19 amino acids. CDR1 ENHRY and CDR2 SYGVKD come from the germline V gene. The CDR3 bases are TGTGCCATCAGTGAAGGATCCGGGACAGGGGGCTTCACCCTAGAGACCCAGTACTTC. It translates to CAISEGSGTGGFTLETQYF.

The chain employs TRBV9 and TRBJ2-5; 9 nucleotides match TRBD1. Trimming took 3 bases from V and 5 from J; bases not matched to a gene: 2. CDR1 is SGDLS and CDR2 is YYNGEE in the germline V gene. The CDR3 length is 13 residues. In DNA, the CDR3 is TGTGCCAGCAGCGCGACAGGGGGGGAGACCCAGTACTTC. This encodes CASSATGGETQYF.

The V call is TRBV7-9, the J call TRBJ2-1, with 7 positions matching TRBD2. The germline V gene has CDR1 SEHNR and CDR2 FQNEAQ (reference sequence). The CDR3 loop spans 16 amino acids. J gave up 5 bases and V 5 bases, and 12 bases lay outside the gene matches. The CDR3, as DNA: TGTGCCAGCAGCCCGCGACGAGCGGGGCTTAACAATGAGCAGTTCTTC. Its translation is CASSPRRAGLNNEQFF.

The chain carries TRBV10-3 and TRBJ1-5; 9 bases align to TRBD1. The CDR3 has 14 residues. V shed 10 bases, J shed 2 bases, and the junction held 6 bases outside the gene matches. The germline V gene has CDR1 ENHRY and CDR2 SYGVKD. The CDR3 is CATRGQGGNQPQHF. CDR3 nucleotides: TGTGCCACCAGGGGACAGGGAGGCAATCAGCCCCAGCATTTT.

The gene calls are TRBV10-1 and TRBJ2-3; 7 positions agree with TRBD1. Germline V lookup: CDR1 WNHNN, CDR2 SYGVQD (reference sequence). With V trimmed by 6 bases and J by 0 bases, 3 bases remained unmatched. The CDR3 consists of 14 residues. CDR3 coding DNA: TGCGCCAGCAGCCAACAGGGGAGCACAGATACGCAGTATTTT. Amino acids: CASSQQGSTDTQYF.

The chain links TRBV12-3 or TRBV12-4 to TRBJ1-2; D is ambiguous. CDR3 size: 13 residues. The ends were cut back, 1 base at V and 2 bases at J, with 5 bases in the middle. The CDR3 here is CASSLGENYGYTF. The DNA of the CDR3 is TGTGCCAGCAGTTTAGGAGAGAACTATGGCTACACCTTC.

The chain couples TRBV19 to TRBJ2-5; 14 bases map to TRBD2. Trimming at V came to 10 bases and at J to 5 bases, leaving 9 bases not matched to a gene. This CDR3 has 15 amino acids. CDR1 and CDR2 (germline): LNHDA, SQIVND (reference sequence). The chain's CDR3 is CATLGTSGRGETQYF. As DNA, the CDR3 is TGTGCCACCCTCGGGACTAGCGGGAGAGGGGAGACCCAGTACTTC.

The V call is TRBV6-6, the J call TRBJ1-1; no clear D gene. Germline V gene data show CDR1 as MNHNY and CDR2 as SVGAGI (reference sequence). CDR3 size: 13 residues. Deletions cut 10 bases from V and 1 base from J, with 13 bases between. This CDR3 reads CAILGASNTEAFF. The CDR3 DNA sequence: TGTGCCATTCTCGGAGCTTCGAACACTGAAGCTTTCTTT.

The chain is built from TRBV18 and TRBJ2-2; 8 bases fit TRBD1. CDR1 is KGHSH and CDR2 is LQKENI in the germline V gene. Trimming took 3 bases from V and 2 from J; bases not matched to a gene: 5. This CDR3 is built from 16 residues. For the CDR3, the DNA is TGTGCCAGCTCACCGATGACAGGGGACAACACCGGGGAGCTGTTTTTT. Translating gives CASSPMTGDNTGELFF.

CDR3 protein: CASSSSKLGDYEQYF. CDR3 coding DNA: TGTGCCAGCAGCTCGTCTAAGTTGGGGGACTACGAGCAGTACTTC. The chain is built from TRBV5-4 and TRBJ2-7; D might be TRBD1 or TRBD2, each matching 5 bases. Deletions cut 3 bases from V and 3 bases from J, with 16 bases between. The CDR3 totals 15 residues. Germline V gene data show CDR1 as SGHNT and CDR2 as YYREEE (reference sequence). The full variable domain, rest sourced from reference TRBV5-4 and TRBJ2-7, is ETGVTQSPTHLIKTRGQQVTLRCSSQSGHNTVSWYQQALGQGPQFIFQYYREEENGRGNFPPRFSGLQFPNYSSELNVNALELDDSALYLCASSSSKLGDYEQYFGPGTRLTVT.

The genes are TRBV7-9 and TRBJ1-3, with D unresolved. Germline V CDR1 and CDR2: SEHNR, FQNEAQ (reference sequence). The CDR3 contains 15 residues. The ends were cut back, 4 bases at V and 0 bases at J, with 10 bases in the middle. CDR3 nucleotide sequence: TGTGCCAGCAGCTCCGGACGGTACTCTGGAAACACCATATATTTT. It encodes CASSSGRYSGNTIYF.

The chain joins TRBV11-3 to TRBJ2-7, with D unclear. Germline V gene data show CDR1 as SGHNT and CDR2 as YENEEA. The CDR3 contains 12 residues. V was trimmed by 1 base and J by 3 bases, leaving 4 bases between them. The CDR3 coding sequence is TGTGCCAGCAGCTTAGGCGACTACGAGCAGTACTTC. This gives the protein CASSLGDYEQYF.

This clone was counted between two and nine times. This rearrangement joins TRBV9 to TRBJ2-3, with 8 bases that match TRBD2. This CDR3 has 16 residues. Germline CDR1 reads SGDLS; CDR2 reads YYNGEE. Trimming at V came to 0 bases and at J to 2 bases, leaving 5 bases not matched to a gene. This CDR3 is CASSVDRGGYTDTQYF. CDR3 sequence (DNA): TGTGCCAGCAGCGTAGACCGGGGGGGATACACAGATACGCAGTATTTT.

This clone occurred once. This rearrangement joins TRBV6-5 to TRBJ2-7; 7 bases map to TRBD2. Germline CDR1 MNHEY, CDR2 SVGAGI. CDR3 length: 13 amino acids. V gave up 5 bases and J gave up 3 bases; unmatched junction bases: 4. CDR3 bases: TGTGCCAGCAGTCTACGGGGGGACTACGAGCAGTACTTC. Translating it yields CASSLRGDYEQYF.

The chain employs TRBV6-5 and TRBJ2-7; D possibly corresponds to TRBD1 (6 bases). Trimming took 7 bases from V and 8 from J, leaving 21 bases between them. CDR3 length equals 14 residues. Germline assignment: CDR1 MNHEY and CDR2 SVGAGI. The CDR3 nucleotides read TGTGCCAGCACCCCCCCCGCGGCAGGGGACAAGCAGTACTTC. Its protein product is CASTPPAAGDKQYF.

The J gene is TRBJ2-3, the V gene TRBV5-1, with TRBD2 matching 12 bases. The CDR3 is 16 amino acids. J gave up 3 bases and V 3 bases, and 5 bases lay outside the gene matches. Germline V gene data show CDR1 as SGHRS and CDR2 as YFSETQ. CDR3 nucleotides: TGCGCCAGCAGCTCCTCACTAGCGGGAGGTACAGATACGCAGTATTTT. It yields the protein CASSSSLAGGTDTQYF.

This clone was seen a single time. This sequence joins TRBV27 and TRBJ2-1; 7 positions match TRBD2. Germline-derived CDR1 and CDR2 are MNHEY and SMNVEV (reference sequence). The CDR3 is 20 residues long. V trimming: 5 bases; J trimming: 12 bases; junction bases outside the gene matches: 31. CDR3 coding DNA: TGTGCCAGCAGTGCTAATAGCGGGCGTCCTCTCTCCGGTAGTCGAGGAGGGCAGTTCTTC. This encodes CASSANSGRPLSGSRGGQFF.

The genes are TRBV19 and TRBJ1-4; D remains unclear. Trimming left V 7 bases short and J 5 bases short, with 11 bases between. CDR3 length equals 13 residues. The germline CDR1 and CDR2 sequences are LNHDA and SQIVND (reference sequence). DNA for the CDR3: TGTGCCAGTAACAAACTCCAGAATGAAAAACTGTTTTTT. This gives the protein CASNKLQNEKLFF. Based on the CDR3 plus reference TRBV19 and TRBJ1-4, the full variable domain is DGGITQSPKYLFRKEGQNVTLSCEQNLNHDAMYWYRQDPGQGLRLIYYSQIVNDFQKGDIAEGYSVSREKKESFPLTVTSAQKNPTAFYLCASNKLQNEKLFFGSGTQLSVL.

The rearrangement uses TRBV18 and TRBJ2-1; no clear D gene. The V end lost 3 bases, the J end lost 6 bases, and 6 bases lay between the germline ends. Germline-derived CDR1 and CDR2 are KGHSH and LQKENI. CDR3 length equals 12 residues. The CDR3 DNA sequence: TGTGCCAGCTCACCTCTTAGCAATGAGCAGTTCTTC. Its translation: CASSPLSNEQFF.

The rearrangement joins TRBV24-1 to TRBJ2-2; no firm D call. This CDR3 has 15 residues. V gave up 4 bases and J gave up 6 bases, with 14 bases separating them. The germline CDR1 and CDR2 sequences are KGHDR and SFDVKD. CDR3 in amino acids: CATSDSSSSPGELFF. CDR3 coding DNA: TGTGCCACCAGTGACTCATCCAGCTCGCCCGGGGAGCTGTTTTTT.